This T cell receptor (beta chain) was sequenced for a study of chemoradiotherapy in HPV16-positive cancers. The trim removed 5 bases at V and 2 bases at J, leaving 4 bases unmatched. The germline CDR1 and CDR2 sequences are SNHLY and FYNNEI. CDR3 length equals 15 residues. As for this clone: Its target is unknown.

Overall study findings and caveats: Better recurrence-free survival went with HPV-responsive T-cell expansion in HPV16-positive patients.

Sequencing was performed with immunoSEQ multiplex PCR; in TCRdb, only in-frame clones are kept and a portion is missing. The sample contains about 5,400 clones, less than 85% of which appear only once. V and J are TRBV2 and TRBJ2-3, with TRBD2 identical over 10 bases. The TCR originated in a human donor with HPV-associated anogenital cancer. This material consisted of tumor tissue, taken from a patient who underwent chemoradiotherapy. The CDR3 sequence is CASSLAGGITDTQYF. In DNA form, the CDR3 reads TGTGCCAGCAGTTTAGCGGGGGGAATCACAGATACGCAGTATTTT.